The 24 T cell receptor beta chains listed next were all sequenced from one sample in a study of neurological immune-mediated disorders. TCRdb ran MiXCR on the 5' RACE reads and lists one entry per CDR3 protein. The sample lists tens of thousands of distinct CDR3 sequences, 10% to 13% occurring once. The specimen sequenced was PBMCs. These receptors all stem from a man aged 40-50 years in good health.

This clonotype has a count of ten or more. The chain uses TRBV5-6 and TRBJ2-7; 9 bases align to TRBD1. The CDR3 is 15 residues long. CDR1 is SGHDT, CDR2 YYEEEE, per germline. V dropped 6 bases and J dropped 3; count of bases not matched to a gene: 10. CDR3: CASNALQGADYEQYF. Written as DNA, the CDR3 is TGTGCCAGCAACGCATTACAGGGGGCTGACTACGAGCAGTACTTC.

In its sample, this clonotype was seen many times. The rearrangement uses TRBV6-5 and TRBJ2-1, with TRBD2 matching 7 bases. This CDR3 has 15 residues. CDR1 is MNHEY, CDR2 SVGAGI, per germline. The V gene end was trimmed by 6 bases and the J gene end by 7 bases; junction bases not matched to a gene: 12. Written as DNA, the CDR3 is TGTGCCAGCAGCCCCTTGGCGGGAGCGGGAAATGAGCAGTTCTTC. Translation gives CASSPLAGAGNEQFF.

This clonotype was found many times. V and J are TRBV28 and TRBJ2-2; the match to TRBD1 covers 9 bases. Trimming took 7 bases from V and 10 from J; bases not matched to a gene: 10. Germline CDR1 and CDR2: MDHEN and SYDVKM. This CDR3 is built from 14 residues. Here the CDR3 DNA reads TGTGCCAGCACCACGGGACAGGGAGACACGGAGCTGTTTTTT. Its translation is CASTTGQGDTELFF.

The table lists this clonotype with many counts. This chain links TRBV5-1 with TRBJ1-1; tentatively, D is TRBD1 (5 bases). Between the trimmed V and J ends, which lost 4 bases and 5 bases, there was a span of 24 bases. This CDR3 has 17 amino acids. CDR1 is SGHRS and CDR2 is YFSETQ in the germline V gene. The CDR3 bases are TGCGCCAGCAGCCTGTTCCCGTTCGGGGCGCGAGGGACTGAAGCTTTCTTT. Translated, it gives CASSLFPFGARGTEAFF. Full variable domain (remainder filled in from reference TRBV5-1 and TRBJ1-1): KAGVTQTPRYLIKTRGQQVTLSCSPISGHRSVSWYQQTPGQGLQFLFEYFSETQRNKGNFPGRFSGRQFSNSRSEMNVSTLELGDSALYLCASSLFPFGARGTEAFFGQGTRLTVV.

This clonotype occurred a few times. The chain is built from TRBV19 and TRBJ2-3, with a weak D call TRBD1 (5 bases). This CDR3 is built from 13 residues. V lost 3 bases and J lost 3, with 7 bases in between. The germline V gene has CDR1 LNHDA and CDR2 SQIVND (reference sequence). CDR3 DNA: TGTGCCAGTAGTATCCGACAGACAGATACGCAGTATTTT. Translation: CASSIRQTDTQYF.

This clonotype has only a few counts. This sequence may be a read error, since a much larger clone differs from it by one base. The chain is built from TRBV5-1 and TRBJ2-2; 7 bases agree with TRBD1. This CDR3 has 16 residues. Germline V gives CDR1 SGHRS, CDR2 YFSETQ. Here the CDR3 DNA reads TGCGCCAGCAGCTTGGGGGTGACAGGGAACGCCGGGGAGCTGTTTTTT. It translates to CASSLGVTGNAGELFF.

There are a few counts of this clonotype. The V call is TRBV9, the J call TRBJ1-2; D call uncertain. CDR1 is SGDLS and CDR2 is YYNGEE in the germline V gene. The CDR3 has 12 amino acids. With 0 bases removed from V and 4 bases from J, the gap between germline ends came to 4 bases. Here the CDR3 reads CASSVDSYGYTF. DNA for the CDR3: TGTGCCAGCAGCGTAGACTCCTATGGCTACACCTTC.

The V and J genes are TRBV6-2 or TRBV6-3 and TRBJ2-2; 9 bases are a match to TRBD2. The CDR3 spans 15 residues. CDR1 is MNHEY and CDR2 is SVGEGT in the germline V gene. The V and J ends lost 6 bases and 6 bases, in that order; junction bases with no gene match: 8. The CDR3 here is CASRRRGGLPGELFF. CDR3 coding DNA: TGTGCCAGCAGAAGGCGGGGGGGCCTTCCCGGGGAGCTGTTTTTT.

Many counts were recorded for this clonotype. The gene calls are TRBV12-3 or TRBV12-4 and TRBJ2-3, with 8 nucleotides matching TRBD2. The CDR3 is made up of 16 amino acids. The junction had 10 bases not matched to a gene; V was cut back by 4 bases and J by 4 bases. The CDR3 region is CASSSRRGGRADTQYF. The CDR3 DNA is TGTGCCAGCAGTTCTCGGCGCGGGGGGAGGGCAGATACGCAGTATTTT.

This clonotype occurred many times. The chain links TRBV29-1 to TRBJ1-1; D is unclear. The germline V and J ends were trimmed by 7 bases and 8 bases, with 11 bases remaining between them. This CDR3 contains 10 residues. Germline loops: CDR1 SQVTM, CDR2 ANQGSEA. The CDR3 loop is CSAGRGEAFF. CDR3 DNA: TGCAGCGCTGGGCGAGGGGAAGCTTTCTTT.

This clonotype was recorded many times. The V gene is TRBV20-1, the J gene TRBJ2-1, with a tentative D call TRBD1 (5 bases). V was shortened by 5 bases and J by 0 bases, with 14 bases between the two germline ends. This CDR3 has 15 amino acids. CDR1 DFQATT and CDR2 SNEGSKA come from the germline V gene (reference sequence). DNA for the CDR3: TGCAGTGCTCGGACAAATCAAAACTCCTACAATGAGCAGTTCTTC. Protein: CSARTNQNSYNEQFF.

A few counts support this clonotype. The chain recombines TRBV7-6 with TRBJ2-7; possibly TRBD2 for D (5 bases). The CDR3 is 14 residues long. From germline, CDR1 is SGHVS and CDR2 FNYEAQ. V was cut by 1 base and J by 6 bases, with 13 bases left in between. CDR3 amino acids: CASSLGGPTSEQYF. DNA for the CDR3: TGTGCCAGCAGCTTAGGAGGGCCGACTTCCGAGCAGTACTTC.

This clonotype was detected ten times or more. The chain links TRBV5-1 to TRBJ2-5; a possible D gene is TRBD2 (6 bases). The CDR3 contains 14 residues. V gave up 0 bases and J gave up 5 bases, with 11 bases separating them. Germline V gives CDR1 SGHRS, CDR2 YFSETQ. The CDR3 sequence is CASSLGDSRETQYF. CDR3 bases: TGCGCCAGCAGCTTGGGGGACTCCAGGGAGACCCAGTACTTC.

This clonotype was seen ten or more times. The chain links TRBV28 to TRBJ2-2, with unresolved D. Germline loops: CDR1 MDHEN, CDR2 SYDVKM. Trimming removed 1 base at V and 8 bases at J, with 5 bases between. The CDR3 runs to 12 residues. CDR3 coding DNA: TGTGCCAGCAGTTTATATACAGGGGAGCTGTTTTTT. Protein: CASSLYTGELFF.

This clonotype was detected ten times or more. The junction and the germline gene differ at one end; a read error may be behind it. V is TRBV12-3 or TRBV12-4 and J is TRBJ1-5; D not resolved. This CDR3 is built from 13 residues. Written as DNA, the CDR3 is TGTGCCAGCAGTTTCGGCATTGGGGAGGTACCGGATTTT. It yields the protein CASSFGIGEVPDF.

Many counts were recorded for this clonotype. V and J are TRBV20-1 and TRBJ1-1; no clear D. Trimming removed 2 bases at V and 6 bases at J, with 10 bases between. This CDR3 is 12 amino acids long. Germline V gene sequence: CDR1 DFQATT, CDR2 SNEGSKA (reference sequence). Here the CDR3 DNA reads TGCAGTGCTAGAAGCTTTATGGCTGAAGCTTTCTTT. Its protein product is CSARSFMAEAFF.

As to this clonotype: It may be a read error: a sequence one base away is much more abundant. The chain is built from TRBV15 and TRBJ2-7; D is possibly TRBD1 (6 bases). Germline V lookup: CDR1 LNHNV, CDR2 YYDKDF (reference sequence). This CDR3 region has 13 residues. The CDR3 DNA follows: TGTGTCACCAGCAGAGATTTTTCGGACAGCAAGTACTTC. It specifies CVTSRDFSDSKYF.

This clonotype was recorded at least ten times. The rearrangement joins TRBV5-1 to TRBJ2-1, with 9 bases lining up with TRBD1. Trimming removed 4 bases from V and 2 bases from J; junction bases left unmatched: 7. The germline gives CDR1 SGHRS, CDR2 YFSETQ. There are 16 residues in the CDR3. For the CDR3, the DNA is TGCGCCAGCAGCACCAGACAGGGGGGAGCCTACAATGAGCAGTTCTTC. Amino acid sequence: CASSTRQGGAYNEQFF. Variable domain in full (rest from reference TRBV5-1 and TRBJ2-1): KAGVTQTPRYLIKTRGQQVTLSCSPISGHRSVSWYQQTPGQGLQFLFEYFSETQRNKGNFPGRFSGRQFSNSRSEMNVSTLELGDSALYLCASSTRQGGAYNEQFFGPGTRLTVL.

The chain couples TRBV5-6 to TRBJ1-5; D is perhaps TRBD1 (5 bases). This CDR3 has 12 residues. V shed 4 bases and J shed 13 bases, with 15 bases lying between them. Germline V CDR1 and CDR2: SGHDT, YYEEEE. The CDR3 region has the DNA TGTGCCAGCAGCACCGGGGGGAACTCTCAGCATTTT. This translates into CASSTGGNSQHF.

This clonotype was observed at least ten times. J is TRBJ2-5 and V is TRBV20-1; perhaps TRBD2 as D (8 bases). Germline CDR1 DFQATT, CDR2 SNEGSKA (reference sequence). This CDR3 is 19 amino acids long. V lost 2 bases and J 4 bases, leaving 29 bases between the germline ends. The CDR3 coding sequence is TGCAGTGCTAGATCCTCGGACAGGCCAGTACGGGGGGGCCCAGAGACCCAGTACTTC. Amino acid sequence: CSARSSDRPVRGGPETQYF.

This clonotype has a handful of counts. A much larger clone sits a single nucleotide away, making a read error possible. The chain uses TRBV5-5 and TRBJ2-4, with no clear D. This CDR3 comprises 14 residues. V was cut by 4 bases and J by 5 bases, with 13 bases left in between. Germline V gives CDR1 SGHKS, CDR2 YYEKEE (reference sequence). The CDR3 region has the DNA TGTGCCAGCAGCCTTGCCGGGCCCCAAAACATTCAGTACTTC. Its translation: CASSLAGPQNIQYF. The variable domain in full, completed from reference TRBV5-5 and TRBJ2-4, reads DAGVTQSPTHLIKTRGQQVTLRCSPISGHKSVSWYQQVLGQGPQFIFQYYEKEERGRGNFPDRFSARQFPNYSSELNVNALLLGDSALYLCASSLAGPQNIQYFGAGTRLSVL.

This clonotype was counted at least ten times. This rearrangement joins TRBV20-1 to TRBJ2-5; either TRBD1 or TRBD2 may fit D (6 bases each). The CDR3 spans 12 residues. CDR1 and CDR2 from the germline V gene are DFQATT and SNEGSKA (reference sequence). Trimming removed 8 bases from V and 4 bases from J, with 14 bases in between. Written as DNA, the CDR3 is TGCAGTACCCAAAGGGGGGTAGAGACCCAGTACTTC. Translated: CSTQRGVETQYF.

This clonotype turned up a few times. The chain carries TRBV12-3 or TRBV12-4 and TRBJ1-1; D uncertain. This CDR3 region has 15 residues. V was pared by 2 bases and J by 0 bases, with 10 bases between. The CDR3 DNA reads as TGTGCCAGCAGTTTAACCGAATCTATGAACACTGAAGCTTTCTTT. Translating it yields CASSLTESMNTEAFF.

This clonotype was seen ten or more times. The chain combines TRBV20-1 with TRBJ2-1; 9 positions agree with TRBD2. CDR1 DFQATT and CDR2 SNEGSKA come from the germline V gene (reference sequence). Losses at the gene ends were 3 bases for V and 1 base for J; bases not matched to a gene: 4. The CDR3 covers 15 residues. CDR3 protein: CSASRLAVSYNEQFF. The CDR3 DNA sequence: TGCAGTGCTAGCCGACTAGCGGTTTCCTACAATGAGCAGTTCTTC.